This is a list of T cell receptor beta chains from one sample in a study of T cells in localized non-small cell lung cancer. Some clones are missing from TCRdb's copy, which holds only in-frame ones; the method was immunoSEQ multiplex PCR. Of around 64,000 clones in the sample, over 85% were seen once. Here the sequenced sample was peripheral blood, taken before any cancer treatment. The source of these receptors is a man between 40 and 75 years old with stage I squamous cell lung carcinoma. The CDR3 runs from the conserved cysteine through the conserved F or W. A D gene is named only where the DNA matches it firmly. Part of the rows lack a size; the others show once, few, many or a class for expanded clones.

d_call	j_call	clone_size	v_call	cdr3_nt	cdr3_aa
.	TRBJ1-5	.	TRBV14	TGTGCCAGCAGCCTTTATAGCAATCAGCCCCAGCATTTT	CASSLYSNQPQHF
TRBD2	TRBJ2-5	.	TRBV7-7	TGTGCTAGCAGCCCACCGGGACTAGCGGGAGAAGAGACCCAGTACTTC	CASSPPGLAGEETQYF
.	TRBJ2-1	.	TRBV7-2	TGTGCCAGCAGCTTTTATAGGAACAATGAGCAGTTCTTC	CASSFYRNNEQFF
.	TRBJ2-5	.	TRBV2	TGTGCCAGCAGCGGAGAAGAGACCCAGTACTTC	CASSGEETQYF
.	TRBJ2-7	.	TRBV4-1	TGCGCCAGCAGCCAAGGACTAGCCTACGAGCAGTACTTC	CASSQGLAYEQYF
.	TRBJ2-3	.	TRBV5-4	TGTGCCAGCAACTTACAGGGTTACACAGATACGCAGTATTTT	CASNLQGYTDTQYF
.	TRBJ2-1	.	TRBV29-1	TGCAGCGTTGAAGATCGGGGTCTTAGCTCCTACAATGAGCAGTTCTTC	CSVEDRGLSSYNEQFF
.	TRBJ1-3	.	TRBV30	TGTGCCTGGAGTGTAAATCTAGACTCTGGAAACACCATATATTTT	CAWSVNLDSGNTIYF
.	TRBJ1-1	.	TRBV19	TGTGCCTCTGACTGGGAGGGGAACACTGAAGCTTTCTTT	CASDWEGNTEAFF
.	TRBJ2-7	.	TRBV10-3	TGTGCCATCAGTGACCCCGGGACTTTCAGGCACGAGCAGTACTTC	CAISDPGTFRHEQYF
.	TRBJ2-2	.	TRBV11-3	TGTGCCAGCAGCCAGTTGGCAGGGGAGAACACCGGGGAGCTGTTTTTT	CASSQLAGENTGELFF
.	TRBJ2-1	.	TRBV4-1	TGCGCCAGCAGCCAAGGCAACTCCTACAATGAGCAGTTCTTC	CASSQGNSYNEQFF
TRBD1	TRBJ2-7	.	TRBV19	TGTGCCAGTAGTGTTGGGACAGGGGGTTTCGAGCAGTACTTC	CASSVGTGGFEQYF
.	TRBJ2-1	.	TRBV7-8	TGTGCCAGCATCCTCGGAGCGGGCGGATACAATGAGCAGTTCTTC	CASILGAGGYNEQFF
TRBD2	TRBJ2-1	.	TRBV5-4	TGTGCCAGCAGCCAAGGGACTAGCGGGAGCTCCTACAATGAGCAGTTCTTC	CASSQGTSGSSYNEQFF
.	TRBJ1-5	.	TRBV19	TGTGCCAGTAGCGTAGGGCAGGGCGGCAATCAGCCCCAGCATTTT	CASSVGQGGNQPQHF
.	TRBJ2-7	.	TRBV21-1	TGTGCCAGCAGCAATTACGGACAGGGGATCATCGAGCAGTACTTC	CASSNYGQGIIEQYF
.	TRBJ2-1	.	TRBV29-1	TGCAGCGTTGCTGTCGGGGGTGAGCAGTTCTTC	CSVAVGGEQFF
.	TRBJ1-1	once	TRBV7-2	TGTGCCAGCAGCTTAGATCTTTTTTTGGCAGAAGCTTTCTTT	CASSLDLFLAEAFF
TRBD2	TRBJ2-1	.	TRBV5-1	TGCGCCAGCAGCGACCCGGGACTAGCGGGAGCCAATGAGCAGTTCTTC	CASSDPGLAGANEQFF
TRBD1	TRBJ1-5	.	TRBV19	TGTGCCAGTAGTAAGACCGGGACAGCTCCTAGCAATCAGCCCCAGCATTTT	CASSKTGTAPSNQPQHF
.	TRBJ1-5	.	TRBV7-8	TGTGCCAGCAGCTTGCGGGAGCAGCCCCAGCATTTT	CASSLREQPQHF
.	TRBJ1-2	.	TRBV30	TGTGCCTGGAGTGTATTATGGACAGAGGACTATGGCTACACCTTC	CAWSVLWTEDYGYTF
.	TRBJ2-2	.	TRBV10-3	TGTGCCATCAGTGAGTCGACGGGGCTTAGGTACACCGGAGAGCTGTTTTTT	CAISESTGLRYTGELFF
TRBD1	TRBJ2-7	.	TRBV30	TGTGCCTGCTCGGCGGACAGGGTCTACGAGCAGTACTTC	CACSADRVYEQYF
.	TRBJ1-1	.	TRBV7-3	TGTGCCAGCAGCTTAACGGCAGGAACTAACACTGAAGCTTTCTTT	CASSLTAGTNTEAFF
.	TRBJ2-2	.	TRBV5-4	TGTGCCAGCAGCCGCGGGACCCCTAAAGCCGGGGAGCTGTTTTTT	CASSRGTPKAGELFF
.	TRBJ2-1	once	TRBV5-1	TGCGCCAGCAGCTTTAGGAGGCCCGGCGGCAATGAGCAGTTCTTC	CASSFRRPGGNEQFF
.	TRBJ2-6	.	TRBV30	TGTGCCTGGACGAAGGAATCTGGGGCCAACGTCCTGACTTTC	CAWTKESGANVLTF
.	TRBJ1-5	.	TRBV30	TGTGCCTGGAGTGTAAGGCAGAACCAGCCCCAGCATTTT	CAWSVRQNQPQHF
.	TRBJ2-2	.	TRBV6-1	TGTGCCAGCAGTCAGGGGAAGGTTCACACCGGGGAGCTGTTTTTT	CASSQGKVHTGELFF
.	TRBJ2-5	once	TRBV21-1	TGTGCCAGCAGCCTATTAGGGCCTAGCCGACAAGAGACCCAGTACTTC	CASSLLGPSRQETQYF